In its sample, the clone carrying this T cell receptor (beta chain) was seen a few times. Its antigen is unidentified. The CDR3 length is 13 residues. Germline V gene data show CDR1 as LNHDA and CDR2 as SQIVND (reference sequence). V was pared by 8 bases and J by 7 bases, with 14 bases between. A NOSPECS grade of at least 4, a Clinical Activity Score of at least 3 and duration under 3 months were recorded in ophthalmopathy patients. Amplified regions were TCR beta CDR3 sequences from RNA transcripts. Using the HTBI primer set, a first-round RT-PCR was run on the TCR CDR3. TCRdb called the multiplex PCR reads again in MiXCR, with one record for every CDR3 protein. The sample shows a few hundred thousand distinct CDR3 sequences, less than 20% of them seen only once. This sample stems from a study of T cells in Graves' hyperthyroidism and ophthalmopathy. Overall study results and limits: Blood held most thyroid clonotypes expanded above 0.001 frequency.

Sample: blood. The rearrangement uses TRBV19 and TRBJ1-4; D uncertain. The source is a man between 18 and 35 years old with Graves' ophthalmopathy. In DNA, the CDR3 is TGTGCCAGTTCCGACCCGTCCTTTGAAAAACTGTTTTTT. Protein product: CASSDPSFEKLFF.